A single T cell receptor beta chain is shown here with its context. Its antigen has not been determined. No much larger clone exists at a distance of one base, and base qualities are not known. Library preparation employed the immunoSEQ multiplex PCR assay. Per the source publication's procedure: A statistical classification framework was built for diagnosing cytomegalovirus status from the catalog of TCR beta chain sequences. The table comes from immuneACCESS by way of TCRdb, which keeps in-frame sequences with V and J called. Part of the clones is missing from these tables; in studies checked, under half for an unresolved V gene and the rest for unknown reasons. That table furnishes V, J and clone size, whereas the DNA furnished D and trimming. This sample holds 90,000 to 150,000 clones; more than 85% were observed only once. Jointly, the top ten make up 4% to 5.5% of the sample. The donors belonged to the validation cohort of around 130 subjects, which was separate from the approximately 610-subject first cohort.

The CDR3 starts with the cysteine, ends with the phenylalanine, and has 13 residues. Only the CDR3 portion is preserved as DNA: 39 bases, with reading frame beginning at the first base. Based on the germline V gene, the CDR1 and CDR2 sequences are SGHNT and YENEEA. Trimming takes 0 bases from V and 10 bases from J, and the germline ends sit 10 bases apart. The data were obtained in a study of cytomegalovirus exposure and HLA in healthy donors (dated by TCRdb to about 2017). With regard to the full study: According to a later analysis, one platform produced both the 110 or so validation repertoires and the roughly 640 repertoires of the first cohort. The study aimed to test whether signatures of past pathogen exposure could be identified by cataloging public T cell receptors. Besides the first cohort of 666 subjects, a separate validation cohort made up of 90 to 150 different subjects was used. To predict cytomegalovirus infection status, the study combined high-throughput TCR immunosequencing, statistical association of individual TCRs with disease status, and machine learning.

Broader findings and caveats from the paper: It was suggested by the authors that the approach could potentially be generalized to other disease states and immunological phenotypes. While some public TCRs were present in many individuals, most TCR sequences turned up only very rarely across donors. In vitro tests confirmed that three of the cytomegalovirus-associated TCR beta chains recognize cytomegalovirus antigens. The validation cohort had no HLA typing available for a later analysis, so co-occurrence within that cohort was assessed over all 130 or so repertoires. The study gave a list of about 150 TCR beta chains associated with cytomegalovirus. In both the original and validation cohorts, the classifier was reported to diagnose cytomegalovirus status with high specificity and sensitivity. Subsequent analysis determined that TCRs grouped into clusters in the first cohort also showed a tendency toward co-occurrence across the roughly 120 validation repertoires, and approximately 94% of cluster scores exceeded 0.

The specimen sequenced was PBMCs. This sequence originates from a man aged 18 to 30 in good health and CMV-seropositive. The rearranged segments are TRBV11-3 and TRBJ2-1, and the D gene may be TRBD2, 5 bases matching. The CDR3 reads as follows: CASSLEGSAEQFF. The DNA sequence is given as TGTGCCAGCAGCTTAGAGGGTAGCGCCGAGCAGTTCTTC. Supplemented by the reference TRBV11-3 and TRBJ2-1 proteins around the CDR3, the complete variable domain is EAGVVQSPRYKIIEKKQPVAFWCNPISGHNTLYWYLQNLGQGPELLIRYENEEAVDDSQLPKDRFSAERLKGVDSTLKIQPAELGDSAVYLCASSLEGSAEQFFGPGTRLTVL.